One T cell receptor beta chain is described in this entry. This specimen belongs to a study of blood T cell repertoires in COVID-19. There are 12 residues in the CDR3. The germline gives CDR1 SGHDN, CDR2 FVKESK. V dropped 8 bases and J dropped 4 bases, with 10 bases sitting between them. Measured with immunoSEQ multiplex PCR; TCRdb has only the in-frame clones, and not every one. In the table there are roughly 78,000 clones, 75% to 90% of which are singletons. The V and J genes are TRBV14 and TRBJ2-3; D gene uncertain. Sequences were obtained from peripheral blood. The receptor was derived from a man in his fifties or sixties with COVID-19, enrolled during active disease. The CDR3 here is CASPGPADTQYF. CDR3 DNA sequence: TGTGCCAGCCCCGGTCCCGCAGATACGCAGTATTTT.